This is a list of T cell receptor beta chains from one sample in a study of OX40 agonist ivuxolimab in advanced cancers. The method was immunoSEQ multiplex PCR; TCRdb's version includes in-frame clones alone and lacks a portion of them. The data contain tens of thousands of clones, 80% of them singletons. Specimen: CD4+ or CD8+ T cells sorted from blood, collected in a trial of the OX40 agonist ivuxolimab. These receptors originate from an adult with an advanced solid tumor such as melanoma, head and neck, liver or kidney cancer. Each CDR3 is given with its conserved first and last residue. Fields, in order: V gene, J gene, clone size, D gene, CDR3 protein, CDR3 DNA. The D gene is left open where the match is weak. Only part of the rows carry a size: once, few, many, or a class if the clone is expanded.

V gene: TRBV7-9; J gene: TRBJ1-1; clone size: .; D gene: .; CDR3 protein: CASSPGPGKSEAFF; CDR3 DNA: TGTGCCAGCAGCCCTGGACCCGGAAAGAGTGAAGCTTTCTTT
V gene: TRBV6-5; J gene: TRBJ2-7; clone size: .; D gene: .; CDR3 protein: CASSRTVGGEQYF; CDR3 DNA: TGTGCCAGCAGCCGGACGGTCGGAGGCGAGCAGTACTTC
V gene: TRBV5-8; J gene: TRBJ2-3; clone size: .; D gene: .; CDR3 protein: CASRGYTQYF; CDR3 DNA: TGTGCCAGCAGGGGGTATACGCAGTATTTT
V gene: TRBV10-3; J gene: TRBJ2-7; clone size: once; D gene: .; CDR3 protein: CAISEGGNEQYF; CDR3 DNA: TGTGCCATCAGTGAGGGCGGGAACGAGCAGTACTTC
V gene: TRBV5-5; J gene: TRBJ1-3; clone size: .; D gene: .; CDR3 protein: CASSSLQQGLGNTIYF; CDR3 DNA: TGTGCCAGCAGCTCTCTTCAACAGGGTCTTGGAAACACCATATATTTT
V gene: TRBV4-3; J gene: TRBJ1-6; clone size: .; D gene: .; CDR3 protein: CASSPRTDNSPLHF; CDR3 DNA: TGCGCCAGCAGCCCCCGGACAGATAATTCACCCCTCCACTTT
V gene: TRBV30; J gene: TRBJ2-2; clone size: .; D gene: TRBD2; CDR3 protein: CAWSLAGGTGELFF; CDR3 DNA: TGTGCCTGGAGTTTAGCGGGGGGCACCGGGGAGCTGTTTTTT
V gene: TRBV11-3; J gene: TRBJ1-3; clone size: medium-sized; D gene: .; CDR3 protein: CASSPAGEPMTIYF; CDR3 DNA: TGTGCCAGCTCCCCGGCCGGGGAACCGATGACCATATATTTT
V gene: TRBV7-2; J gene: TRBJ2-7; clone size: .; D gene: TRBD1; CDR3 protein: CASSRIGQGANEQYF; CDR3 DNA: TGTGCCAGCAGCCGGATAGGACAGGGGGCAAACGAGCAGTACTTC
V gene: TRBV10-3; J gene: TRBJ2-1; clone size: .; D gene: .; CDR3 protein: CAISAGTGDMEQFF; CDR3 DNA: TGTGCCATCAGTGCCGGGACTGGGGATATGGAGCAGTTCTTC
V gene: TRBV30; J gene: TRBJ2-1; clone size: many; D gene: TRBD2; CDR3 protein: CAWRPPWGSSGVGEQFF; CDR3 DNA: TGTGCCTGGAGGCCGCCGTGGGGGTCTAGCGGGGTGGGTGAGCAGTTCTTC
V gene: TRBV4-3; J gene: TRBJ2-1; clone size: .; D gene: .; CDR3 protein: CASSQDWGEQFF; CDR3 DNA: TGCGCCAGCAGCCAAGATTGGGGTGAGCAGTTCTTC